This T cell receptor beta chain was documented in a study of response to subunit inactivated influenza vaccine. Notes on the study in general: After each seasonal influenza vaccination, few new T cells are recruited, the authors suggested.

Losses at the gene ends were 5 bases for V and 4 bases for J; bases not matched to a gene: 9. This CDR3 has 16 amino acids. Germline loops: CDR1 ENHRY, CDR2 SYGVKD. Regarding this clonotype: Its specificity is unknown.

TCRdb ran MiXCR on the RT-PCR reads and lists one entry per CDR3 protein. Of hundreds of thousands of distinct CDR3 sequences in the sample, about 15% were seen once. The sequence was obtained from a man aged 45 to 65 who received an inactivated influenza vaccine. The chain combines TRBV10-3 with TRBJ2-2, with 8 bases lining up with TRBD1. The sequenced sample was PBMCs from blood, obtained about 14 days before vaccination. This CDR3 reads CAISPKQTGVTGELFF. CDR3 nucleotide sequence: TGTGCCATCAGTCCCAAGCAGACAGGGGTCACCGGGGAGCTGTTTTTT.